The 21 T cell receptor beta chains presented below share a single source sample, sequenced in a study of T cell responses to AZD1222 COVID-19 vaccine. Generated by immunoSEQ multiplex PCR, the TCRdb table keeps only in-frame clones and is missing some. The sample lists 150,000 or so clones; about 91% were seen once. Sequencing was performed on peripheral blood, taken on day 0 of AZD1222 vaccination. These receptor sequences come from an adult in good health.

The rearrangement joins TRBV19 to TRBJ1-2, with 8 bases identical to TRBD1. CDR3 length equals 13 residues. Germline-derived CDR1 and CDR2 are LNHDA and SQIVND (reference sequence). The V gene end was trimmed by 5 bases and the J gene end by 4 bases; junction bases not matched to a gene: 3. The CDR3 region has the DNA TGTGCCAGTAGTGGTCAGGGGGCCTATGGCTACACCTTC. It translates to CASSGQGAYGYTF.

The chain carries TRBV30 and TRBJ1-3; D may be TRBD1 (5 bases). The V end lost 6 bases, the J end lost 0 bases, and 15 bases lay between the germline ends. There are 15 residues in the CDR3. From germline, CDR1 is GTSNPN and CDR2 SVGIG (reference sequence). CDR3 bases: TGTGCCTGTACCCGAGGGGAGTTCTCTGGAAACACCATATATTTT. This encodes CACTRGEFSGNTIYF.

The chain has TRBV4-2 and TRBJ2-1; the match to TRBD2 covers 7 bases. The CDR3 is 15 residues long. Germline loops: CDR1 LGHNA, CDR2 YNFKEQ. V shed 1 base and J 5 bases; nucleotides not matched to a gene: 5. CDR3 protein: CASSQGNAGDNEQFF. The DNA for the CDR3 is TGTGCCAGCAGCCAAGGAAATGCGGGGGACAATGAGCAGTTCTTC.

This rearrangement joins TRBV5-4 to TRBJ2-5; D gene unclear. Trimming removed 0 bases at V and 1 base at J, with 7 bases between. There are 14 residues in the CDR3. Germline CDR1 and CDR2: SGHNT and YYREEE (reference sequence). The CDR3 reads CASSLVASQETQYF. CDR3 coding DNA: TGTGCCAGCAGCTTGGTGGCTAGCCAAGAGACCCAGTACTTC.

The chain links TRBV6-2 or TRBV6-3 to TRBJ2-3, with 9 bases fitting TRBD2. Germline V gives CDR1 MNHEY, CDR2 SVGEGT. V dropped 6 bases and J dropped 3; count of bases not matched to a gene: 7. The CDR3 extends over 15 amino acids. The CDR3 nucleotides are TGTGCCAGCAGCAACCTGGGACTAGCAACAGATACGCAGTATTTT. It translates to CASSNLGLATDTQYF.

The chain employs TRBV4-2 and TRBJ2-2; 10 bases agree with TRBD2. With 7 bases clipped from V and 3 bases from J, the junction kept 14 bases outside the gene matches. The CDR3 spans 18 residues. The V gene's germline CDR1 is LGHNA and CDR2 YNFKEQ. The CDR3 spells CASTLSGTSAGDTGELFF. The CDR3 DNA reads as TGTGCCAGCACCCTATCCGGGACTAGCGCGGGCGACACCGGGGAGCTGTTTTTT.

This chain uses TRBV5-1 with TRBJ2-1; possibly TRBD1 for D (6 bases). Trimming pared 5 bases from V and 0 bases from J, leaving 15 bases between. The germline gives CDR1 SGHRS, CDR2 YFSETQ. The CDR3 is made up of 16 amino acids. CDR3 region: CASREGTGSSYNEQFF. CDR3 in DNA: TGCGCCAGCAGAGAGGGTACAGGGAGCTCCTACAATGAGCAGTTCTTC.

The chain uses TRBV28 and TRBJ1-1; no definite D call. This CDR3 contains 11 residues. With 5 bases removed from V and 7 bases from J, the gap between germline ends came to 8 bases. Germline CDR1 and CDR2: MDHEN and SYDVKM. CDR3 coding DNA: TGTGCCAGCAGTCGAGCCAATGAAGCTTTCTTT. Translated: CASSRANEAFF.

This clone was detected only once. The genes are TRBV7-2 and TRBJ1-6; TRBD1 aligns across 9 bases. After removal of 4 bases from V and 9 bases from J, the junction contained 7 bases not matched to a gene. CDR3 length: 15 amino acids. Germline V gene data show CDR1 as SGHTA and CDR2 as FQGNSA. Here the CDR3 reads CASSSGQGGGSPLHF. The DNA for the CDR3 is TGTGCCAGCAGCTCGGGACAGGGAGGGGGTTCACCCCTCCACTTT. Variable domain in full (rest from reference TRBV7-2 and TRBJ1-6): GAGVSQSPSNKVTEKGKDVELRCDPISGHTALYWYRQSLGQGLEFLIYFQGNSAPDKSGLPSDRFSAERTGGSVSTLTIQRTQQEDSAVYLCASSSGQGGGSPLHFGNGTRLTVT.

The J gene is TRBJ2-7, the V gene TRBV19; D may correspond to TRBD1 or TRBD2 (6 bases each). The CDR3 extends over 13 amino acids. CDR1 and CDR2 from the germline V gene are LNHDA and SQIVND (reference sequence). V lost 4 bases and J lost 5, with 12 bases in between. CDR3 DNA sequence: TGTGCCAGTAGTAGGGGGGCTCTCGACGAGCAGTACTTC. This sequence encodes CASSRGALDEQYF.

The J gene is TRBJ1-2, the V gene TRBV19; a weak D match, TRBD1 (5 bases). V was shortened by 1 base and J by 2 bases, with 11 bases between the two germline ends. CDR1 and CDR2 from the germline V gene are LNHDA and SQIVND (reference sequence). This CDR3 contains 15 residues. CDR3 residues: CASSIVNRKNYGYTF. CDR3 nucleotide sequence: TGTGCCAGTAGTATAGTTAACAGGAAAAACTATGGCTACACCTTC.

This chain joins TRBV2 and TRBJ1-4; possible D gene TRBD1, 5 bases. This CDR3 has 16 amino acids. V was clipped by 6 bases and J by 0 bases, with 14 bases between them. The V gene's germline CDR1 is SNHLY and CDR2 FYNNEI. The CDR3 sequence is CASREWGGATNEKLFF. CDR3 in DNA: TGTGCCAGCAGGGAGTGGGGAGGGGCAACTAATGAAAAACTGTTTTTT.

The chain is built from TRBV7-2 and TRBJ2-1; 9 bases line up with TRBD2. The CDR3 extends over 16 amino acids. J lost 12 bases, V lost 1 base, and 13 bases had no gene match. CDR1 and CDR2 from the germline V gene are SGHTA and FQGNSA. The CDR3: CASSLVTLAGGVGQFF. DNA of the CDR3: TGTGCCAGCAGCTTAGTAACCCTCGCGGGGGGGGTCGGGCAGTTCTTC.

The DNA for the CDR3 is TGTGCCAGCCCTCTTCAGAACACCATATATTTT. Amino acid sequence: CASPLQNTIYF. This chain links TRBV7-9 with TRBJ1-3; D is uncertain. Germline V lookup: CDR1 SEHNR, CDR2 FQNEAQ (reference sequence). The CDR3 spans 11 residues. Trimming removed 8 bases at V and 7 bases at J, with 9 bases between.

CDR3 bases: TGTGCCACCAGTGAAACCGGGGCCACAGATACGCAGTATTTT. It is translated as CATSETGATDTQYF. The chain uses TRBV24-1 and TRBJ2-3; D is tentatively TRBD1 or TRBD2 (5 bases each). Germline V lookup: CDR1 KGHDR, CDR2 SFDVKD. The germline V and J ends were trimmed by 4 bases and 2 bases, with 9 bases remaining between them. This CDR3 region has 14 residues.

The rearrangement uses TRBV5-5 and TRBJ2-1; D may be TRBD2 (7 bases). Trimming took off 6 bases at V and 4 bases at J, with 20 bases between the two ends. The germline V gene encodes CDR1 SGHKS and CDR2 YYEKEE (reference sequence). The CDR3 runs 16 residues. CDR3 loop: CASTPLSGGGYNEQFF. The DNA of the CDR3 is TGTGCCAGCACCCCCTTGTCGGGGGGCGGGTACAATGAGCAGTTCTTC.

The chain employs TRBV6-2 or TRBV6-3 and TRBJ1-1, with D possibly matching TRBD1 (6 bases). This CDR3 comprises 15 residues. Germline V CDR1 and CDR2: MNHEY, SVGEGT. The germline V and J ends were trimmed by 2 bases and 4 bases, with 14 bases remaining between them. The CDR3 spells CASSYEWGRGTEAFF. The CDR3 DNA reads TGTGCCAGCAGTTACGAATGGGGGCGCGGCACTGAAGCTTTCTTT.

The chain uses TRBV5-4 and TRBJ1-3; D might be TRBD1 (5 bases). CDR1 is SGHNT, CDR2 YYREEE, per germline (reference sequence). V was trimmed by 1 base and J by 0 bases, leaving 11 bases between them. The CDR3 extends over 16 amino acids. CDR3 in DNA: TGTGCCAGCAGCTTGCGGGGCTCCTTCTCTGGAAACACCATATATTTT. Translated, it gives CASSLRGSFSGNTIYF.

The chain has TRBV4-3 and TRBJ1-2; weak D call: TRBD1 (5 bases). Germline loops: CDR1 LGHNA, CDR2 YSLEER. CDR3 length equals 15 residues. With 4 bases removed from V and 4 bases from J, the gap between germline ends came to 16 bases. The CDR3 spells CASSPSSQGIYGYTF. The CDR3 nucleotides read TGCGCCAGCAGCCCCTCATCTCAGGGAATCTATGGCTACACCTTC.

This chain links TRBV11-2 with TRBJ2-7, with D hard to call. The CDR3 is 11 residues long. Deletions cut 4 bases from V and 4 bases from J, with 5 bases between. Germline CDR1 SGHAT, CDR2 FQNNGV. CDR3 in amino acids: CASSSTYEQYF. DNA for the CDR3: TGTGCCAGCAGCTCGACTTACGAGCAGTACTTC.

This rearrangement joins TRBV27 to TRBJ2-1; the D is unclear. V lost 7 bases to trimming and J lost 5 bases, with 21 bases between them. Germline loops: CDR1 MNHEY, CDR2 SMNVEV (reference sequence). The CDR3 covers 16 residues. Here the CDR3 DNA reads TGTGCCAGCAAGTTTCGGGTGGCCTACGATAACAATGAGCAGTTCTTC. This encodes CASKFRVAYDNNEQFF.